The 16 T cell receptor beta chains presented below share a single source sample, sequenced in a study of shared clonotypes between healthy human individuals. Measured with immunoSEQ multiplex PCR; TCRdb has only the in-frame clones, and not every one. The sample lists 2.5 million or so clones, around 94% occurring once. Sequencing was done on a sample of naive CD4+ T cells sorted from blood. Stated subset: CD45RA+ positively selected. These receptors were taken from a man aged 18 to 29 in good health.

This rearrangement joins TRBV28 to TRBJ2-3, with D maybe TRBD2 (7 bases). The CDR3 has 16 residues. The V and J ends lost 6 bases and 2 bases respectively, with 18 bases between them. Germline V gene sequence: CDR1 MDHEN, CDR2 SYDVKM. As DNA, the CDR3 is TGTGCCAGCAGCGGGGGCGGGGGACCCCTCACAGATACGCAGTATTTT. Translating it yields CASSGGGGPLTDTQYF. The variable domain in full, with the rest retrieved from reference TRBV28 and TRBJ2-3, is DVKVTQSSRYLVKRTGEKVFLECVQDMDHENMFWYRQDPGLGLRLIYFSYDVKMKEKGDIPEGYSVSREKKERFSLILESASTNQTSMYLCASSGGGGPLTDTQYFGPGTRLTVL.

Of note for this clone: In the same sample, other DNA sequences code for this CDR3. The rearrangement links TRBV6-5 to TRBJ1-1; D perhaps matches TRBD1 (6 bases). Germline V gene sequence: CDR1 MNHEY, CDR2 SVGAGI. V was trimmed by 5 bases and J by 5 bases, leaving 12 bases between them. This CDR3 region has 13 residues. The CDR3 sequence: CASSRGGGTEAFF. In DNA form, the CDR3 reads TGTGCCAGCAGTCGCGGAGGGGGGACTGAAGCTTTCTTT.

The chain uses TRBV2 and TRBJ2-2, with unresolved D. The length of the CDR3 is 14 residues. CDR1 and CDR2 (germline): SNHLY, FYNNEI. Trimming pared 10 bases from V and 1 base from J, leaving 13 bases between. The CDR3 DNA follows: TGTGCCACCTTAACAGAGATGAACACCGGGGAGCTGTTTTTT. This translates into CATLTEMNTGELFF.

The gene calls are TRBV5-1 and TRBJ2-5; TRBD2 agrees at 9 bases. CDR1 SGHRS and CDR2 YFSETQ come from the germline V gene. The CDR3 runs to 15 residues. The V gene end was trimmed by 1 base and the J gene end by 4 bases; junction bases not matched to a gene: 5. The CDR3: CASSLLDSGGETQYF. CDR3 DNA sequence: TGCGCCAGCAGCTTGTTGGATAGCGGGGGAGAGACCCAGTACTTC.

The chain joins TRBV2 to TRBJ2-7; 7 bases agree with TRBD1. The CDR3 is made up of 14 amino acids. The germline V gene encodes CDR1 SNHLY and CDR2 FYNNEI. The V segment lost 8 bases and the J segment 0 bases; nucleotides outside the gene matches: 7. CDR3 sequence: CASCLGTDSYEQYF. In DNA, the CDR3 is TGTGCCAGCTGTTTAGGGACAGACTCCTACGAGCAGTACTTC.

The genes are TRBV5-1 and TRBJ2-5, with TRBD2 matching over 12 bases. V was clipped by 1 base and J by 5 bases; unmatched bases: 6. CDR3 length: 16 residues. The germline V gene has CDR1 SGHRS and CDR2 YFSETQ. As DNA, the CDR3 is TGCGCCAGCAGCTTGTCGCTAGCGGGGGGGCCTGAGACCCAGTACTTC. Translating gives CASSLSLAGGPETQYF. The full variable domain, completed using reference TRBV5-1 and TRBJ2-5, is KAGVTQTPRYLIKTRGQQVTLSCSPISGHRSVSWYQQTPGQGLQFLFEYFSETQRNKGNFPGRFSGRQFSNSRSEMNVSTLELGDSALYLCASSLSLAGGPETQYFGPGTRLLVL.

This chain uses TRBV5-4 with TRBJ1-4; no firm D call. Germline V gene sequence: CDR1 SGHNT, CDR2 YYREEE (reference sequence). V lost 1 base and J lost 3, with 13 bases in between. The CDR3 runs 16 residues. The CDR3 here is CASSLRESRANEKLFF. CDR3 DNA: TGTGCCAGCAGCTTGAGGGAGTCGAGGGCTAATGAAAAACTGTTTTTT. Looking up the rest from reference TRBV5-4 and TRBJ1-4 gives the full variable domain: ETGVTQSPTHLIKTRGQQVTLRCSSQSGHNTVSWYQQALGQGPQFIFQYYREEENGRGNFPPRFSGLQFPNYSSELNVNALELDDSALYLCASSLRESRANEKLFFGSGTQLSVL.

A single count supports this clone. This specimen includes other DNA sequences encoding the same CDR3. The V and J genes are TRBV15 and TRBJ2-5; possibly TRBD2 for D (5 bases). The CDR3 has 14 residues. Germline V gene lookup returns CDR1 LNHNV and CDR2 YYDKDF (reference sequence). The V gene lost 1 base and the J gene lost 5 bases, with 11 bases spanning the gap. The DNA of the CDR3 is TGTGCCACCAGCAGAGGGGGATCTAGCGAGACCCAGTACTTC. It specifies CATSRGGSSETQYF.

This clone was detected only a few times. This chain links TRBV7-2 with TRBJ1-2; D gene unclear. Trimming stripped 5 bases from V and 8 bases from J, with 21 bases between. This CDR3 has 15 amino acids. Germline CDR1 SGHTA, CDR2 FQGNSA. CDR3 sequence: CASSPGTLEAWGYTF. The CDR3, as DNA: TGTGCCAGCAGCCCAGGAACTTTGGAGGCGTGGGGCTACACCTTC.

The chain links TRBV5-1 to TRBJ2-5; D gene unclear. Germline CDR1 is SGHRS and CDR2 is YFSETQ. The V gene lost 1 base and the J gene lost 2 bases, with 12 bases spanning the gap. This CDR3 comprises 15 residues. CDR3 protein: CASSLISSEQETQYF. The DNA of the CDR3 is TGCGCCAGCAGCTTGATTTCGTCAGAACAAGAGACCCAGTACTTC.

This clone turned up a few times. The CDR3, as DNA: TGTGCCAGTAGTATGGGGCAGGGGTACACTGAAGCTTTCTTT. This sequence encodes CASSMGQGYTEAFF. The rearrangement joins TRBV19 to TRBJ1-1; D perhaps matches TRBD1 (6 bases). The CDR3 is 14 residues long. Germline V CDR1 and CDR2: LNHDA, SQIVND (reference sequence). The V and J ends lost 3 bases and 3 bases respectively, with 11 bases between them. The full variable domain, rest sourced from reference TRBV19 and TRBJ1-1, is DGGITQSPKYLFRKEGQNVTLSCEQNLNHDAMYWYRQDPGQGLRLIYYSQIVNDFQKGDIAEGYSVSREKKESFPLTVTSAQKNPTAFYLCASSMGQGYTEAFFGQGTRLTVV.

This clone was detected only once. The genes are TRBV27 and TRBJ2-7; D unresolved. The germline V gene has CDR1 MNHEY and CDR2 SMNVEV (reference sequence). Between the trimmed V and J ends, which lost 2 bases and 0 bases, there was a span of 8 bases. This CDR3 comprises 14 residues. The CDR3 DNA follows: TGTGCCAGCAGTTTAAAACTGTCCTCCTACGAGCAGTACTTC. It specifies CASSLKLSSYEQYF.

Details on this clone: The sample has other DNA sequences that encode this CDR3 too. The chain couples TRBV4-1 to TRBJ1-2, with D unclear. The CDR3 has 13 residues. V lost 0 bases to trimming and J lost 3 bases, with 5 bases between them. Per germline, CDR1 MGHRA and CDR2 YSYEKL. CDR3 nucleotide sequence: TGCGCCAGCAGCCAAGACGGCTACTATGGCTACACCTTC. Amino acid sequence: CASSQDGYYGYTF.

The V and J genes are TRBV6-5 and TRBJ2-5; 7 bases match TRBD2. V shed 7 bases and J 5 bases; nucleotides not matched to a gene: 10. The CDR3 is made up of 14 amino acids. Looked up from germline, CDR1 is MNHEY and CDR2 is SVGAGI. The CDR3 DNA reads as TGTGCCAGCACCTCGACTAGCACTTACGAGACCCAGTACTTC. Its translation is CASTSTSTYETQYF.

The chain employs TRBV30 and TRBJ2-1; 10 bases align to TRBD2. Looked up from germline, CDR1 is GTSNPN and CDR2 is SVGIG (reference sequence). This CDR3 contains 16 residues. J lost 1 base, V lost 3 bases, and 6 bases had no gene match. The CDR3 coding sequence is TGTGCCTGGAGGAGTCAAGCGGGAGGGTCCTACAATGAGCAGTTCTTC. Translated, it gives CAWRSQAGGSYNEQFF. The full variable domain, its missing parts supplied by reference TRBV30 and TRBJ2-1, is SQTIHQWPATLVQPVGSPLSLECTVEGTSNPNLYWYRQAAGRGLQLLFYSVGIGQISSEVPQNLSASRPQDRQFILSSKKLLLSDSGFYLCAWRSQAGGSYNEQFFGPGTRLTVL.

A few counts support this clone. The chain joins TRBV2 to TRBJ1-1; no clear D. V lost 1 base and J lost 11, with 8 bases in between. Germline CDR1 is SNHLY and CDR2 is FYNNEI. The CDR3 has 11 residues. The CDR3 is CASSEDQDAFF. As DNA, the CDR3 is TGTGCCAGCAGTGAAGATCAGGACGCTTTCTTT.